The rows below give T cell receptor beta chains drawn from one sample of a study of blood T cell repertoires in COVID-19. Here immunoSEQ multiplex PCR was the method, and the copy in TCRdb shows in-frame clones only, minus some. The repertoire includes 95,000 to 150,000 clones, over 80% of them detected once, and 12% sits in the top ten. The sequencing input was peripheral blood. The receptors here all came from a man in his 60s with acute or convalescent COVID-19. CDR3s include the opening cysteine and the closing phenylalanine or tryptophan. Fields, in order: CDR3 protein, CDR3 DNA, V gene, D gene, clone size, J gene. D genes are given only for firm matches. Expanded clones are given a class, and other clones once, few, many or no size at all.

CDR3: CASSATGANTEAFF; DNA: TGTGCCAGCAGCGCGACAGGGGCGAACACTGAAGCTTTCTTT; V: TRBV11-2; D: TRBD1; size: NA; J: TRBJ1-1
CDR3: CASSYSGGNSPLHF; DNA: TGTGCCAGCAGCTATTCGGGGGGAAATTCACCCCTCCACTTT; V: TRBV7-6; D: NA; size: few; J: TRBJ1-6
CDR3: CASASRSGTDGGELFF; DNA: TGCGCCAGCGCGTCCCGAAGCGGGACCGACGGCGGGGAGCTGTTTTTT; V: TRBV5-1; D: TRBD2; size: NA; J: TRBJ2-2
CDR3: CASKNRGTEAFF; DNA: TGTGCCAGCAAAAACAGGGGCACTGAAGCTTTCTTT; V: TRBV27; D: TRBD1; size: NA; J: TRBJ1-1
CDR3: CASSQARRTGDSYNSPLHF; DNA: TGTGCCAGCAGCCAAGCCCGACGGACAGGGGACTCCTATAATTCACCCCTCCACTTT; V: TRBV14; D: TRBD1; size: NA; J: TRBJ1-6
CDR3: CASSPVTITDTQYF; DNA: TGTGCCAGCAGCCCTGTGACTATCACAGATACGCAGTATTTT; V: TRBV3-1/TRBV3-2; D: NA; size: NA; J: TRBJ2-3
CDR3: CASSQGAELAVRSSYNEQFF; DNA: TGCGCCAGCAGCCAAGGCGCCGAACTAGCGGTAAGAAGCTCCTACAATGAGCAGTTCTTC; V: TRBV4-1; D: TRBD2; size: once; J: TRBJ2-1
CDR3: CASSLGGIMSTDTQYF; DNA: TGTGCCAGCAGTTTAGGAGGTATCATGTCCACAGATACGCAGTATTTT; V: TRBV28; D: NA; size: NA; J: TRBJ2-3
CDR3: CASSLVTGAMGPQHF; DNA: TGTGCCAGCAGCTTAGTGACAGGGGCCATGGGGCCCCAGCATTTT; V: TRBV7-9; D: TRBD1; size: NA; J: TRBJ1-5
CDR3: CASSLKTGNTEAFF; DNA: TGTGCCAGCAGCTTAAAGACAGGGAACACTGAAGCTTTCTTT; V: TRBV11-2; D: NA; size: NA; J: TRBJ1-1
CDR3: CASKFRGTGADYEQYF; DNA: TGTGCCAGCAAGTTTCGAGGGACAGGGGCGGACTACGAGCAGTACTTC; V: TRBV28; D: TRBD1; size: NA; J: TRBJ2-7
CDR3: CASSQDGLAGRLTQYF; DNA: TGTGCCAGCAGCCAAGACGGACTAGCGGGAAGACTAACACAGTACTTC; V: TRBV3-1/TRBV3-2; D: TRBD2; size: NA; J: TRBJ2-7
CDR3: CAVLRGLGYGYTF; DNA: TGTGCCGTACTAAGGGGTCTCGGCTATGGCTACACCTTC; V: TRBV6-5; D: NA; size: NA; J: TRBJ1-2
CDR3: CATSRTGTGKVYEQFF; DNA: TGTGCCACCAGCAGAACCGGGACAGGGAAGGTATATGAGCAGTTCTTC; V: TRBV15; D: TRBD1; size: NA; J: TRBJ2-1
CDR3: CASSFAGLGGYTF; DNA: TGTGCCAGCAGTTTCGCGGGGCTCGGAGGCTACACCTTC; V: TRBV27; D: NA; size: NA; J: TRBJ1-2
CDR3: CASSKGTGGYTF; DNA: TGTGCCAGCAGTAAGGGGACTGGAGGCTACACCTTC; V: TRBV12-3/TRBV12-4; D: NA; size: once; J: TRBJ1-2
CDR3: CASRPWTAQKLANYGYTF; DNA: TGTGCCAGCAGACCATGGACAGCTCAAAAGTTAGCTAACTATGGCTACACCTTC; V: TRBV28; D: NA; size: NA; J: TRBJ1-2
CDR3: CASSSGRDRERNEQYF; DNA: TGCGCCAGCAGCTCGGGCCGGGACAGGGAGAGGAACGAGCAGTACTTC; V: TRBV5-1; D: TRBD1; size: NA; J: TRBJ2-7
CDR3: CASRQDSLNTGELFF; DNA: TGTGCCAGCAGGCAAGACAGCCTAAACACCGGGGAGCTGTTTTTT; V: TRBV28; D: NA; size: NA; J: TRBJ2-2
CDR3: CASSLAWAGKGGEQFF; DNA: TGTGCCAGCAGCTTAGCGTGGGCAGGGAAGGGCGGTGAGCAGTTCTTC; V: TRBV7-2; D: NA; size: once; J: TRBJ2-1
CDR3: CASSLSGGLAYEQYF; DNA: TGTGCCAGCAGTTTATCGGGGGGACTAGCCTACGAGCAGTACTTC; V: TRBV28; D: TRBD2; size: NA; J: TRBJ2-7
CDR3: CASTFRESANTGELFF; DNA: TGTGCCAGCACCTTCCGGGAGTCCGCGAACACCGGGGAGCTGTTTTTT; V: TRBV9; D: NA; size: NA; J: TRBJ2-2
CDR3: CAISEGSGSSLSSYNEQFF; DNA: TGTGCCATCAGTGAGGGTAGCGGGAGCTCCCTCAGCTCCTACAATGAGCAGTTCTTC; V: TRBV10-3; D: TRBD2; size: NA; J: TRBJ2-1
CDR3: CASSPGQGARGNQPQHF; DNA: TGCGCCAGCAGCCCGGGACAGGGGGCGCGGGGCAATCAGCCCCAGCATTTT; V: TRBV5-1; D: TRBD1; size: NA; J: TRBJ1-5
CDR3: CASSEARGREQYF; DNA: TGTGCCAGCAGTGAAGCGCGGGGGCGGGAGCAGTACTTC; V: TRBV6-1; D: NA; size: NA; J: TRBJ2-7
CDR3: CASSLQGGDTQYF; DNA: TGCGCCAGCAGCTTGCAGGGCGGAGATACGCAGTATTTT; V: TRBV5-1; D: NA; size: NA; J: TRBJ2-3
CDR3: CASSVDRGPYNEQFF; DNA: TGTGCCAGCAGCGTTGACAGGGGGCCCTACAATGAGCAGTTCTTC; V: TRBV9; D: TRBD1; size: NA; J: TRBJ2-1
CDR3: CASSTPLQGRYGYTF; DNA: TGTGCCAGCAGCACCCCTCTACAGGGGCGCTATGGCTACACCTTC; V: TRBV28; D: TRBD1; size: NA; J: TRBJ1-2
CDR3: CASSSGTGPNEKLFF; DNA: TGTGCCAGCAGTTCAGGGACAGGGCCTAATGAAAAACTGTTTTTT; V: TRBV27; D: TRBD1; size: NA; J: TRBJ1-4
CDR3: CASSPPGQGKTGELFF; DNA: TGTGCCAGCAGTCCACCTGGACAGGGGAAGACCGGGGAGCTGTTTTTT; V: TRBV6-6; D: TRBD1; size: NA; J: TRBJ2-2
CDR3: CASSESSGKNSPLHF; DNA: TGTGCCAGCAGTGAATCAAGCGGAAAGAATTCACCCCTCCACTTT; V: TRBV25-1; D: NA; size: once; J: TRBJ1-6
CDR3: CASSLAAGGYNEQFF; DNA: TGTGCCAGCAGCTTAGCAGCGGGAGGCTACAATGAGCAGTTCTTC; V: TRBV7-3; D: TRBD2; size: NA; J: TRBJ2-1